This TCR beta chain stems from a study of cytomegalovirus exposure and HLA in healthy donors. Study information: Sequencing of 150 million to 200 million T cells in an earlier analysis found 100 million to 140 million unique TCR beta sequences. Notes on the study in general: In a later analysis, HLA-associated beta chains showed higher expansion and lower generation probabilities than comparable chains.

PCR used 60 Vbeta primers and 13 Jbeta primers. Sequencing used immunoSEQ multiplex PCR; TCRdb keeps in-frame clones, though not all of them. The data contain 60,000 or so clones, about 85% of them singletons. The CDR3 loop spans 14 amino acids. Germline lookup yields CDR1 SGHRS and CDR2 YFSETQ. Trimming pared 4 bases from V and 4 bases from J, leaving 15 bases between. Remarks on this clone: What it recognizes is unknown.

The sequence came from a female donor in good health and CMV-seronegative. Material: PBMCs. This sequence joins TRBV5-1 and TRBJ2-7, with unresolved D. This chain's CDR3 is CASSRDGFGYEQYF. Here the CDR3 DNA reads TGCGCCAGCAGCAGAGACGGTTTCGGGTACGAGCAGTACTTC.